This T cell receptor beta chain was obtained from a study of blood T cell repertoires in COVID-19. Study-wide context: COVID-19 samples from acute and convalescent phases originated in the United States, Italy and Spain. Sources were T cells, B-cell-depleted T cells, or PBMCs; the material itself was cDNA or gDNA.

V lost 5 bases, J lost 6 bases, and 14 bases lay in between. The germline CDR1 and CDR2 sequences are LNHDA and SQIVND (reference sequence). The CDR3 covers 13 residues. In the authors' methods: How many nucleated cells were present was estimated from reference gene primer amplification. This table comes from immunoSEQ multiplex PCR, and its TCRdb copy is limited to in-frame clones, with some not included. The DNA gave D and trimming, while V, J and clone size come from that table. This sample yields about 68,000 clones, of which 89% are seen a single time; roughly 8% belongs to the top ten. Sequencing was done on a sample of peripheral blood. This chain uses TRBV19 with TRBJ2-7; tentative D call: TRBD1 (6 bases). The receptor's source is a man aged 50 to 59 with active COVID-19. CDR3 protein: CASSADRRLEQYF. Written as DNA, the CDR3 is TGTGCCAGTAGTGCGGACAGAAGGCTCGAGCAGTACTTC. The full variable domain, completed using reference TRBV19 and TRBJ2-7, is DGGITQSPKYLFRKEGQNVTLSCEQNLNHDAMYWYRQDPGQGLRLIYYSQIVNDFQKGDIAEGYSVSREKKESFPLTVTSAQKNPTAFYLCASSADRRLEQYFGPGTRLTVT.